The subject of this entry is one T cell receptor (beta chain). Its antigen is currently unknown. Repertoires were generated with immunoSEQ multiplex PCR, while TCRdb's copy carries only in-frame clones and drops some. The sample holds around 31,000 clones, 72% seen once. The sample originates from a study of STAT5B mutations in CD4+ large granular lymphocyte leukemia. As for the study in general: Among healthy controls, a particular HLA allele went with more CDR3 'QG' motifs.

General study points: Without putative leukemic clones, patient CD4-sorted repertoires remained more clonal than healthy CD4+ repertoires.

The sequence came from a human donor in good health. Input material: CD4+ T cells from blood buffy coats.

Here the CDR3 reads CASSPMGQDNSPLHF. The CDR3 coding sequence is TGTGCCAGCAGTCCTATGGGACAGGATAATTCACCCCTCCACTTT. This rearrangement joins TRBV27 to TRBJ1-6, with 8 bases fitting TRBD1. Germline V CDR1 and CDR2: MNHEY, SMNVEV (reference sequence). The CDR3 sequence is 15 residues long. Losses at the gene ends were 5 bases for V and 5 bases for J; bases not matched to a gene: 5.